What follows describes a single T cell receptor (beta chain). Its cognate antigen has yet to be identified. No per-base quality is available; no much larger clone lies one base away. The data stem from a study of T cell repertoires in cytomegalovirus infection (dated by TCRdb to the late 2010s). Study-level background: Recently identified HLA-C-restricted CMV epitopes, whose presentation resists viral immunomodulation, were targeted by peptide stimulations together with well-studied HLA-B-restricted epitopes. Donor HLA type was relevant to the analysis, as public TCR beta signatures indicated carriage of CMV infection together with the matching HLA type. What the work shows at the level of the full study, not this receptor alone: The ex vivo response was dominated by HLA-C-restricted CMV-specific TCR beta clonotypes, which also provided the single most frequent clonotype in two of eight donors. Cumulative frequency of public TCR beta family members discriminated carriers of CMV infection plus the relevant HLA type in this cohort and an independent roughly 330-donor cohort.

Reads for this sample came from an Illumina HiSeq 1500. The public reads were reanalyzed by TCRdb: fastp trimming at Q25, MiXCR alignment, in-frame beta chains only. When rows share a CDR3 protein, they turn into one entry using the most common DNA and genes. The sample profile shows roughly 80,000 distinct CDR3 sequences; roughly 40% of them were found once. More than 80% of the sample is held by the ten biggest clonotypes. The treatment or condition label on this specimen signifies: in vitro stimulation with specific CMV peptide epitopes to enrich CMV-specific T cells. The material sequenced was CD8+ T cells from cultured PBMCs, taken from culture after CMV antigen stimulation. The receptor was derived from a human donor in good health (CMV status not recorded). Some clones in this sample may be carry-over from other donors' samples.

CDR3 region: CASSDYRVVEQFF. In nucleotide form, the sequence is TGTGCCAGCAGTGACTACAGGGTGGTTGAGCAGTTCTTC. This chain is built from TRBV6-8 and TRBJ2-1; TRBD1 could be the D gene, as 6 bases match. Deletion took 5 bases off V and 9 bases off J, with a span of 14 bases between the germline ends. CDR1 MNHGY and CDR2 SAAAGT were looked up in the germline V gene. Its CDR3 holds 13 amino acids, cysteine through phenylalanine. The DNA shown is the 39-base CDR3, in frame from base 1.